The subject of this entry is one T cell receptor (beta chain). Source study methods: Counts of nucleated cells, estimated from reference gene primer amplification, were obtained. Some clones are missing from TCRdb's copy, which holds only in-frame ones; the method was immunoSEQ multiplex PCR. V and J calls and clone size are those listed in that table; D and trimming were worked out from the DNA. The profile shows 120,000 to 150,000 clones, nearly 85% of them singletons. These data belong to a study of blood T cell repertoires in COVID-19. Background on the study: The analysed material was cDNA or gDNA that came from T cells, B-cell-depleted T cells, or PBMCs.

CDR3 length: 16 amino acids. The ends lost 6 bases at V and 4 bases at J; junction bases unmatched: 11. Per the germline V gene, CDR1 is SGHAT and CDR2 is FQNNGV. Each participant's cohort was designated according to participant-reported clinical history. The sequence came from a middle-aged man in a cohort exposed to, infected with or recovered from COVID-19 (not recorded which). Sequencing was performed on PBMCs or T cells enriched from blood (not recorded which). The chain carries TRBV11-2 and TRBJ1-3, with 8 bases identical to TRBD1. The CDR3 sequence: CASSPQGAALGNTIYF. The DNA for the CDR3 is TGTGCCAGCAGTCCTCAGGGGGCCGCGCTGGGAAACACCATATATTTT.